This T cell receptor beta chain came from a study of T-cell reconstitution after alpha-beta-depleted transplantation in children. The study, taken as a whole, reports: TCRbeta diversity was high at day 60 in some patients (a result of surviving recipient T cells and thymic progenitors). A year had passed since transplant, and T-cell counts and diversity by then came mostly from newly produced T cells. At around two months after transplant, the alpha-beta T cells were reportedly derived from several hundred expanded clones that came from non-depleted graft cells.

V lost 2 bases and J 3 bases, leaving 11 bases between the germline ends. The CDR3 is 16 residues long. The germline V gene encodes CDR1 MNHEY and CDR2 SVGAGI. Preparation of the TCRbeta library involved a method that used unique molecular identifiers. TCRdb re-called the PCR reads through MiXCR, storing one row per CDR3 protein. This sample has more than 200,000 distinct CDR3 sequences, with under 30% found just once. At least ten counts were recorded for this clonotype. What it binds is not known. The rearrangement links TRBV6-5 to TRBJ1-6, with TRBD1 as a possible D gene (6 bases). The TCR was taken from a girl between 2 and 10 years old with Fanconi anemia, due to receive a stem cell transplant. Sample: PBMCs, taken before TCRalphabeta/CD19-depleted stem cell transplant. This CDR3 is CASSYVTGNYNSPLHF. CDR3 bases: TGTGCCAGCAGTTACGTAACAGGGAACTATAATTCACCCCTCCACTTT.